Included here is one TCR beta chain sequence, with context. Its specificity is unknown. These data belong to a study of shared clonotypes between healthy human individuals. Study results and limitations: Non-shared clonotypes were found to have lower generation probabilities than the clonotypes that were shared by all four of the sorted-subset donors. Across a few donors, naive CD4 shared approximately 4.5%, naive CD8 around 4%, memory CD4 about 2.5%, memory CD8 about 0.38%.

Sequencing used immunoSEQ multiplex PCR; TCRdb keeps in-frame clones, though not all of them. The table includes 1.6 million or so clones, 98% to 99% detected once. This CDR3 contains 12 residues. Germline CDR1 is SGHVS and CDR2 is FQNEAQ. V was shortened by 1 base and J by 4 bases, with 3 bases between the two germline ends. The TCR comes from a man aged 25 to 45 in good health. Input material: naive CD4+ T cells sorted from blood. Subset reported: CD45RA+ positively selected. The chain is built from TRBV7-8 and TRBJ2-3, with D unclear. The CDR3 loop reads CASSLGADTQYF. In DNA, the CDR3 is TGTGCCAGCAGCTTAGGCGCAGATACGCAGTATTTT.